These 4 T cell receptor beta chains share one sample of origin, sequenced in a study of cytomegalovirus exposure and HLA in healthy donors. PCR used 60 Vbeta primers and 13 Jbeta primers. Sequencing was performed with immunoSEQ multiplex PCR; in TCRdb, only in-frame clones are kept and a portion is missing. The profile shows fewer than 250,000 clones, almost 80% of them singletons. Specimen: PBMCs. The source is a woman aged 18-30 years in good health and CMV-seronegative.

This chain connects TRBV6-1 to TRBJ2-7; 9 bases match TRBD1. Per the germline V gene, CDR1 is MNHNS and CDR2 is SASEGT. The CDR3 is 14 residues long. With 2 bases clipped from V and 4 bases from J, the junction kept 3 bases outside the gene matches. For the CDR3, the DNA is TGTGCCAGCAGTGAACTGGGACAGGGTTACGAGCAGTACTTC. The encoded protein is CASSELGQGYEQYF.

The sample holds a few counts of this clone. The CDR3 region has the DNA TGTGCCAGCAGTCCACAAATAATGCCTGGCAATCAGCCCCAGCATTTT. Translation: CASSPQIMPGNQPQHF. V is TRBV28 and J is TRBJ1-5, with unresolved D. Trimming took off 5 bases at V and 2 bases at J, with 16 bases between the two ends. The CDR3 is 16 residues long. In germline, CDR1 is MDHEN, CDR2 SYDVKM.

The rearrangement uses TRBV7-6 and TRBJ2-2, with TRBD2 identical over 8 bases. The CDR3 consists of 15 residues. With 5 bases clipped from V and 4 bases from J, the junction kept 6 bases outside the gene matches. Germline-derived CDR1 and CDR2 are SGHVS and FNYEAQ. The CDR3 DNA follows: TGTGCCAGCAGCCCGCGGGGGGCGCGCACCGGGGAGCTGTTTTTT. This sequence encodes CASSPRGARTGELFF.

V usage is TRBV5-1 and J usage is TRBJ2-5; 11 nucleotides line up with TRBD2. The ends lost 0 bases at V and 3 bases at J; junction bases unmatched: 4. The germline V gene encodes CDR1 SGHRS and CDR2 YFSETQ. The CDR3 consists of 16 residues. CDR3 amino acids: CASSLVATSGEETQYF. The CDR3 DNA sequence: TGCGCCAGCAGCTTGGTGGCGACTAGCGGGGAAGAGACCCAGTACTTC.